This T cell receptor beta chain derives from a study of blood T cell repertoires in COVID-19. V lost 3 bases and J lost 4, with 19 bases in between. In germline, CDR1 is SGHVS, CDR2 FQNEAQ. This CDR3 is built from 17 residues. Sequencing was performed with immunoSEQ multiplex PCR; in TCRdb, only in-frame clones are kept and a portion is missing. The sample contains 190,000 or so clones, 65% to 90% of which appear only once. Participants classified as exposed had met a COVID-19 case within 2 weeks before study entry. The genes are TRBV7-8 and TRBJ1-3, with TRBD1 as a possible D gene (6 bases). This receptor was taken from a woman in her twenties or thirties who had been exposed to COVID-19. The sequenced sample was PBMCs or T cells enriched from blood (not recorded which). The CDR3 DNA reads TGTGCCAGCAGCTTTTGGCGGCAGGGGAGTTTCGGAAACACCATATATTTT. Its protein product is CASSFWRQGSFGNTIYF.